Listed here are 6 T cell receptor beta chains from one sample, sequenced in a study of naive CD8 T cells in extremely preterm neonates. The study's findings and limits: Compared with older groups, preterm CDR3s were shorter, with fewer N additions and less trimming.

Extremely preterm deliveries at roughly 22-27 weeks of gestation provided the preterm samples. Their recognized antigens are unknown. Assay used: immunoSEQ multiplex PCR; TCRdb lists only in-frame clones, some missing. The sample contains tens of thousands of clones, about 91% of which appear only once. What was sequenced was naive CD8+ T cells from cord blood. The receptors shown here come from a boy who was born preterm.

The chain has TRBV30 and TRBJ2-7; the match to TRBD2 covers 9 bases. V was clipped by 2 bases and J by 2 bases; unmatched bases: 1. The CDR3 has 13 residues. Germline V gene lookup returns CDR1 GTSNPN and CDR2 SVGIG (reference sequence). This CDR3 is CAWSWTSAYEQYF. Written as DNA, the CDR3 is TGTGCCTGGAGTTGGACTAGCGCCTACGAGCAGTACTTC.

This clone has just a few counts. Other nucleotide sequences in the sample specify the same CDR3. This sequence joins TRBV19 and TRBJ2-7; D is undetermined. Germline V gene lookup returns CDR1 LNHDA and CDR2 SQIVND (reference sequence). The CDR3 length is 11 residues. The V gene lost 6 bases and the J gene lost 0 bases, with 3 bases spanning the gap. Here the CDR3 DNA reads TGTGCCAGTAGGGACTCCTACGAGCAGTACTTC. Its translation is CASRDSYEQYF. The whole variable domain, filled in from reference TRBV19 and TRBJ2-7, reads DGGITQSPKYLFRKEGQNVTLSCEQNLNHDAMYWYRQDPGQGLRLIYYSQIVNDFQKGDIAEGYSVSREKKESFPLTVTSAQKNPTAFYLCASRDSYEQYFGPGTRLTVT.

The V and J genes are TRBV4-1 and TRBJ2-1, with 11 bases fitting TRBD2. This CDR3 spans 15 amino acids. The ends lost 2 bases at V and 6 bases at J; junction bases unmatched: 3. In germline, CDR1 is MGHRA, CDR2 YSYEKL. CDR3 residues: CASSQNSGGANEQFF. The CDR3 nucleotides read TGCGCCAGCAGCCAAAATAGCGGGGGGGCCAATGAGCAGTTCTTC.

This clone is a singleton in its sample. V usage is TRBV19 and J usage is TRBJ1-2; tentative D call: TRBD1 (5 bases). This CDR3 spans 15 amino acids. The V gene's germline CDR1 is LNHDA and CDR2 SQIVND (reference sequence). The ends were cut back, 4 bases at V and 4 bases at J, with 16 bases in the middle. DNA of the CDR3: TGTGCCAGTAGTAGTCTTCCGGGACTTCCCTATGGCTACACCTTC. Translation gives CASSSLPGLPYGYTF.

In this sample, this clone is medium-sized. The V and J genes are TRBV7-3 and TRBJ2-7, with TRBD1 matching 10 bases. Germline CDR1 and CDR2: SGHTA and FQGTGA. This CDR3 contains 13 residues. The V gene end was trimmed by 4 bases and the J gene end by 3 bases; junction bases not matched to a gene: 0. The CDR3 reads CASSWTGGYEQYF. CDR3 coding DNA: TGTGCCAGCAGCTGGACAGGGGGCTACGAGCAGTACTTC.

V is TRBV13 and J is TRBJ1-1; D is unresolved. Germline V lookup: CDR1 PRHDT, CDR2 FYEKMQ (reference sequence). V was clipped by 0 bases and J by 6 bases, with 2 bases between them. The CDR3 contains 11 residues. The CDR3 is CASSLGAEAFF. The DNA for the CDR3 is TGTGCCAGCAGCTTAGGGGCTGAAGCTTTCTTT.